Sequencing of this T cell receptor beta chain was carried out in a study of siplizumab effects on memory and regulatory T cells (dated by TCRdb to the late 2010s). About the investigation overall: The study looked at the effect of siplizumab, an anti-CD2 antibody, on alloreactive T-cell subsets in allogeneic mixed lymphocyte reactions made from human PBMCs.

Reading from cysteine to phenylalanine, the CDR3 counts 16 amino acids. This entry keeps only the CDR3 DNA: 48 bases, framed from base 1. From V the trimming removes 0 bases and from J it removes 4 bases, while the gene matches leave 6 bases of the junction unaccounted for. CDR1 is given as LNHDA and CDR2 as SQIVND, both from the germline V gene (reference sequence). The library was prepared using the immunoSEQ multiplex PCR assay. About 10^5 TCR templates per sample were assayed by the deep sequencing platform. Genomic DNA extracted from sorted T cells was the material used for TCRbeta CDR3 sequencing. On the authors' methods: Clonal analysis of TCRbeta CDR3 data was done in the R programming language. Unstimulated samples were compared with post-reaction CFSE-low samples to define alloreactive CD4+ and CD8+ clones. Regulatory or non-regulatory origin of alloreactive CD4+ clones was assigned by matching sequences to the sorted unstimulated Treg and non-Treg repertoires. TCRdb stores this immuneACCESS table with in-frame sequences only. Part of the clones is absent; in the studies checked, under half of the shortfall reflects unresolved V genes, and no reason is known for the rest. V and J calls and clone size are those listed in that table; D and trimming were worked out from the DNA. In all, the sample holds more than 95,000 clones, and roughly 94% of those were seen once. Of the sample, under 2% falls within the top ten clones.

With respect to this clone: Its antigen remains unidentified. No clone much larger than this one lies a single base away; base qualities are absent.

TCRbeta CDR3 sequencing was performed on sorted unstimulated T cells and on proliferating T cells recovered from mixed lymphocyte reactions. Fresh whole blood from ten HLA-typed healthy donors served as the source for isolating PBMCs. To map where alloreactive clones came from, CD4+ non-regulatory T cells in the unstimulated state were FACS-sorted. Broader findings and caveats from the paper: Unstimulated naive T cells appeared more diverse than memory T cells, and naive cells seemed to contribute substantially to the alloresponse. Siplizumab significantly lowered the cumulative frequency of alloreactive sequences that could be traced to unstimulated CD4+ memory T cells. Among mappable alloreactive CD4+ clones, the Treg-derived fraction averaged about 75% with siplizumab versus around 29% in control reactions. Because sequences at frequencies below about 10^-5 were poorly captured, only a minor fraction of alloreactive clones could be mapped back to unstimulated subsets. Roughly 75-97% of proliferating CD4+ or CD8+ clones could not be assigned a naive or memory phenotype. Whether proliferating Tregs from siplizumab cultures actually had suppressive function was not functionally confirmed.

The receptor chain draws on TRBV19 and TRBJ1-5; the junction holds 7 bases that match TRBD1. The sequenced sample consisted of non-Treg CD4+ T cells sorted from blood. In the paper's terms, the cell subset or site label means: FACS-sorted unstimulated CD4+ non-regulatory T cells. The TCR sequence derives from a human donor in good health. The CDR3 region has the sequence CASSIDRGTVNQPQHF. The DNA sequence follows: TGTGCCAGTAGTATAGATCGGGGGACAGTTAATCAGCCCCAGCATTTT.